The 25 T cell receptor beta chains given below trace back to one sample, sequenced in a study of shared T cell receptors in the human thymus. The data were produced by immunoSEQ multiplex PCR, yet TCRdb's version contains in-frame clones alone and is incomplete. Here the sample spans about 400,000 clones, just under 95% being singletons. Sample: thymocytes. The receptors stem from a human donor.

The J gene is TRBJ1-4, the V gene TRBV15, with D unclear. V lost 3 bases to trimming and J lost 1 base, with 9 bases between them. CDR3 size: 15 residues. Germline CDR1 LNHNV, CDR2 YYDKDF (reference sequence). The DNA of the CDR3 is TGTGCCACCAGCAGCCGTTCCGAAACTAATGAAAAACTGTTTTTT. Translating gives CATSSRSETNEKLFF.

This chain joins TRBV27 and TRBJ1-1, with a tentative D call TRBD1 (5 bases). Trimming removed 3 bases at V and 5 bases at J, with 10 bases between. The germline V gene has CDR1 MNHEY and CDR2 SMNVEV (reference sequence). The CDR3 has 13 residues. CDR3 sequence: CASSFGEGTEAFF. The CDR3 bases are TGTGCCAGCAGTTTTGGGGAGGGGACTGAAGCTTTCTTT.

The chain has TRBV6-5 and TRBJ1-6; tentatively, D is TRBD1 (5 bases). The germline V gene has CDR1 MNHEY and CDR2 SVGAGI. Trimming pared 5 bases from V and 9 bases from J, leaving 17 bases between. The CDR3 has 15 residues. CDR3 residues: CASSAPTGDASPLHF. CDR3 sequence (DNA): TGTGCCAGCAGTGCCCCGACGGGGGATGCTTCACCCCTCCACTTT.

The gene calls are TRBV27 and TRBJ1-2, with 7 nucleotides matching TRBD1. The germline CDR1 and CDR2 sequences are MNHEY and SMNVEV (reference sequence). This CDR3 contains 15 residues. After removal of 5 bases from V and 6 bases from J, the junction contained 12 bases not matched to a gene. CDR3 protein: CASSPYPGRGDGYTF. CDR3 coding DNA: TGTGCCAGCAGTCCCTACCCCGGCAGGGGGGATGGCTACACCTTC.

The rearrangement uses TRBV29-1 and TRBJ2-7; maybe TRBD1 (6 bases). The CDR3 extends over 15 amino acids. Germline V gene sequence: CDR1 SQVTM, CDR2 ANQGSEA. V lost 7 bases, J lost 2 bases, and 21 bases lay in between. CDR3 amino acids: CSALPKGTPTYEQYF. CDR3 nucleotide sequence: TGCAGCGCACTCCCAAAGGGGACACCTACCTACGAGCAGTACTTC.

J is TRBJ2-1 and V is TRBV5-1, with TRBD2 identical over 10 bases. The germline V gene encodes CDR1 SGHRS and CDR2 YFSETQ. V lost 4 bases and J lost 6; bases outside the gene matches: 10. The CDR3 spans 16 residues. The CDR3 reads CASSHPLAGGPNEQFF. The CDR3 coding sequence is TGCGCCAGCAGCCACCCCTTAGCGGGAGGTCCCAATGAGCAGTTCTTC.

The chain uses TRBV28 and TRBJ1-1; D unclear. Germline CDR1 reads MDHEN; CDR2 reads SYDVKM. V was shortened by 10 bases and J by 0 bases, with 21 bases between the two germline ends. The CDR3 contains 16 residues. The CDR3 is CATRLRAREMNTEAFF. The CDR3 nucleotides read TGTGCCACCCGATTACGAGCCAGAGAGATGAACACTGAAGCTTTCTTT.

V and J are TRBV6-5 and TRBJ2-7, with 9 bases fitting TRBD2. CDR1 and CDR2 from the germline V gene are MNHEY and SVGAGI. The CDR3 spans 15 residues. J gave up 2 bases and V 3 bases, and 5 bases lay outside the gene matches. CDR3 residues: CASSYGREGTYEQYF. The CDR3 region has the DNA TGTGCCAGCAGTTATGGGCGGGAGGGTACCTACGAGCAGTACTTC.

The chain joins TRBV5-1 to TRBJ2-5; no clear D. The V and J ends lost 4 bases and 4 bases respectively, with 14 bases between them. The CDR3 loop spans 14 amino acids. The germline V gene encodes CDR1 SGHRS and CDR2 YFSETQ. In DNA, the CDR3 is TGCGCCAGCAGCCCGTGGGGTCATCCAGAGACCCAGTACTTC. Translated, it gives CASSPWGHPETQYF.

CDR3: CATSLFSRGDYEQYF. For the CDR3, the DNA is TGTGCCACCAGCTTGTTTTCCAGGGGTGACTACGAGCAGTACTTC. J is TRBJ2-7 and V is TRBV15; the D gene is possibly TRBD1 (6 bases). V lost 5 bases, J lost 3 bases, and 17 bases lay in between. There are 15 residues in the CDR3. Germline CDR1 LNHNV, CDR2 YYDKDF (reference sequence).

This chain links TRBV11-2 with TRBJ2-5; 8 nucleotides match TRBD2. V lost 2 bases, J lost 5 bases, and 7 bases stayed unmatched. The CDR3 runs 15 residues. Germline assignment: CDR1 SGHAT and CDR2 FQNNGV. CDR3 DNA: TGTGCCAGCAGCTTATTCGGACTAGCTGGGGAGACCCAGTACTTC. It is translated as CASSLFGLAGETQYF. The full variable domain, in which reference TRBV11-2 and TRBJ2-5 provide the parts outside the CDR3, is EAGVAQSPRYKIIEKRQSVAFWCNPISGHATLYWYQQILGQGPKLLIQFQNNGVVDDSQLPKDRFSAERLKGVDSTLKIQPAKLEDSAVYLCASSLFGLAGETQYFGPGTRLLVL.

The chain recombines TRBV6-4 with TRBJ2-7, with 7 positions matching TRBD2. The CDR3 is made up of 18 amino acids. The germline V gene has CDR1 MRHNA and CDR2 SNTAGT. V dropped 3 bases and J dropped 4; count of bases not matched to a gene: 18. For the CDR3, the DNA is TGTGCCAGCAGTGAAGGACTAGACTTTTCGGGATTCAAGTACGAGCAGTACTTC. Translated, it gives CASSEGLDFSGFKYEQYF.

CDR3 loop: CASRTTGAYEQYF. In DNA form, the CDR3 reads TGTGCCAGCAGGACCACAGGAGCCTACGAGCAGTACTTC. This chain uses TRBV6-5 with TRBJ2-7, with a weak D call TRBD1 (5 bases). Germline loops: CDR1 MNHEY, CDR2 SVGAGI. V lost 6 bases and J 2 bases, leaving 11 bases between the germline ends. The CDR3 is 13 amino acids.

The chain employs TRBV10-1 and TRBJ1-3; D unclear. Germline lookup yields CDR1 WNHNN and CDR2 SYGVQD (reference sequence). The CDR3 runs 19 residues. V was shortened by 1 base and J by 0 bases, with 19 bases between the two germline ends. Here the CDR3 DNA reads TGCGCCAGCAGTGAGTACATGTCTGAGACATCGAACTCTGGAAACACCATATATTTT. Encoded protein: CASSEYMSETSNSGNTIYF.

The chain couples TRBV2 to TRBJ2-7, with D possibly matching TRBD2 (5 bases). With 6 bases removed from V and 3 bases from J, the gap between germline ends came to 24 bases. The CDR3 length is 17 residues. Germline values: CDR1 SNHLY, CDR2 FYNNEI. CDR3 region: CASRRRGYTKKHYEQYF. The CDR3 DNA sequence: TGTGCCAGCAGACGTCGCGGGTACACAAAAAAACACTACGAGCAGTACTTC.

The chain is built from TRBV7-6 and TRBJ1-5; 12 bases agree with TRBD1. Looked up from germline, CDR1 is SGHVS and CDR2 is FNYEAQ. J lost 0 bases, V lost 2 bases, and 14 bases had no gene match. CDR3 size: 21 residues. This chain's CDR3 is CASSLSQRGDRGPDSNQPQHF. The CDR3 DNA follows: TGTGCCAGCAGCTTAAGTCAAAGGGGGGACAGGGGGCCGGATAGCAATCAGCCCCAGCATTTT.

Only one count was recorded for this clone. The genes are TRBV7-7 and TRBJ2-1, with TRBD2 matching 9 bases. This CDR3 spans 18 amino acids. V trimming: 5 bases; J trimming: 10 bases; junction bases outside the gene matches: 21. The germline CDR1 and CDR2 sequences are SSHAT and FNYEAQ (reference sequence). CDR3 DNA: TGTGCCAGCAGCCTCTCGAGGGATGGGGCTAGCGGGGCTCCGGAGCAGTTCTTC. Amino acids: CASSLSRDGASGAPEQFF.

The chain uses TRBV7-3 and TRBJ2-7, with 7 bases fitting TRBD1. Trimming removed 4 bases from V and 5 bases from J; junction bases left unmatched: 14. CDR3 length equals 16 residues. Germline loops: CDR1 SGHTA, CDR2 FQGTGA. The chain's CDR3 is CASSSYNFDRDDEQYF. The CDR3 DNA sequence: TGTGCCAGCAGCTCCTACAATTTTGACAGGGACGACGAGCAGTACTTC.

This CDR3 reads CATREAPAYNEQFF. The CDR3 DNA is TGTGCCACCAGGGAGGCACCCGCCTACAATGAGCAGTTCTTC. V gene TRBV19 combines with J gene TRBJ2-1; D may be TRBD2 (6 bases). The germline V and J ends were trimmed by 10 bases and 2 bases, with 15 bases remaining between them. CDR3 size: 14 residues. Germline loops: CDR1 LNHDA, CDR2 SQIVND (reference sequence).

This sequence joins TRBV7-9 and TRBJ1-5; 7 nucleotides align to TRBD1. From germline, CDR1 is SEHNR and CDR2 FQNEAQ (reference sequence). The CDR3 length is 15 residues. The ends lost 5 bases at V and 0 bases at J; junction bases unmatched: 4. CDR3 residues: CASSPGQYSNQPQHF. The CDR3 region has the DNA TGTGCCAGCAGCCCGGGACAGTATAGCAATCAGCCCCAGCATTTT.

The V and J genes are TRBV6-7 and TRBJ2-3; D is possibly TRBD1 (6 bases). TRBV6-7 is placed among ORFs of uncertain function. V dropped 4 bases and J dropped 0 bases, with 17 bases sitting between them. The CDR3 loop spans 17 amino acids. As DNA, the CDR3 is TGTGCCAGCAGTTTCCCCTTTGACAGGCAGAGCACAGATACGCAGTATTTT. This gives the protein CASSFPFDRQSTDTQYF.

This clone has only one observation. J is TRBJ2-3 and V is TRBV7-2; 13 positions match TRBD2. The CDR3 contains 16 residues. From germline, CDR1 is SGHTA and CDR2 FQGNSA. Losses at the gene ends were 7 bases for V and 8 bases for J; bases not matched to a gene: 12. The CDR3 nucleotides read TGTGCCAGCATCAAGGGACTAGCGGGACAGAGAGCTACGCAGTATTTT. This gives the protein CASIKGLAGQRATQYF. Variable domain in full (rest from reference TRBV7-2 and TRBJ2-3): GAGVSQSPSNKVTEKGKDVELRCDPISGHTALYWYRQSLGQGLEFLIYFQGNSAPDKSGLPSDRFSAERTGGSVSTLTIQRTQQEDSAVYLCASIKGLAGQRATQYFGPGTRLTVL.

The rearrangement joins TRBV4-1 to TRBJ2-7; D is possibly TRBD2 (5 bases). The CDR3 loop spans 15 amino acids. Trimming cost V 1 base and J 2 bases, with 12 bases left between them. Germline lookup yields CDR1 MGHRA and CDR2 YSYEKL. This CDR3 is CASSQAFEGPYEQYF. CDR3 sequence (DNA): TGCGCCAGCAGCCAAGCTTTTGAGGGCCCCTACGAGCAGTACTTC.

The gene calls are TRBV27 and TRBJ2-1; 7 positions agree with TRBD1. This CDR3 is built from 16 residues. V lost 4 bases, J lost 1 base, and 7 bases stayed unmatched. Germline CDR1 is MNHEY and CDR2 is SMNVEV (reference sequence). CDR3 sequence: CASSYVMTGSYNEQFF. CDR3 DNA: TGTGCCAGCAGTTACGTGATGACAGGGTCCTACAATGAGCAGTTCTTC.

The gene calls are TRBV28 and TRBJ1-6; the D is unclear. Trimming cost V 6 bases and J 7 bases, with 4 bases left between them. The germline gives CDR1 MDHEN, CDR2 SYDVKM. The length of the CDR3 is 11 residues. CDR3 in amino acids: CASRGNSPLHF. The CDR3 nucleotides are TGTGCCAGCAGAGGCAATTCACCCCTCCACTTT.